The clone carrying this TCR beta chain occurred a few times. CDR3-region Arm-PCR and iRepertoire HTBI primers produced the TCR beta libraries. One entry per CDR3 protein, called by TCRdb with MiXCR from the multiplex PCR reads. The repertoire holds over 400,000 distinct CDR3 sequences, with about 14% as singletons. V was clipped by 6 bases and J by 0 bases, with 13 bases between them. The CDR3 contains 14 residues. Germline V gene lookup returns CDR1 DFQATT and CDR2 SNEGSKA (reference sequence). This specimen belongs to a study of regulatory T cells in long-lasting Graves disease. Time point of the sample: newly diagnosed GD, antithyroid drugs for less than 3 months. Making the TCR library involved RNA that had been extracted from PBMCs. The sample also formed part of further work on T cells in Graves' hyperthyroidism and ophthalmopathy.

The sequences come from peripheral blood mononuclear cells (PBMCs), collected at new diagnosis, from a patient treated with antithyroid drugs. The source is a woman aged 50 to 60 with Graves disease. The chain combines TRBV20-1 with TRBJ2-3, with D unclear. The CDR3 DNA reads as TGCAGTGCGAAAGGGCGGATTAGCACAGATACGCAGTATTTT. As protein: CSAKGRISTDTQYF.